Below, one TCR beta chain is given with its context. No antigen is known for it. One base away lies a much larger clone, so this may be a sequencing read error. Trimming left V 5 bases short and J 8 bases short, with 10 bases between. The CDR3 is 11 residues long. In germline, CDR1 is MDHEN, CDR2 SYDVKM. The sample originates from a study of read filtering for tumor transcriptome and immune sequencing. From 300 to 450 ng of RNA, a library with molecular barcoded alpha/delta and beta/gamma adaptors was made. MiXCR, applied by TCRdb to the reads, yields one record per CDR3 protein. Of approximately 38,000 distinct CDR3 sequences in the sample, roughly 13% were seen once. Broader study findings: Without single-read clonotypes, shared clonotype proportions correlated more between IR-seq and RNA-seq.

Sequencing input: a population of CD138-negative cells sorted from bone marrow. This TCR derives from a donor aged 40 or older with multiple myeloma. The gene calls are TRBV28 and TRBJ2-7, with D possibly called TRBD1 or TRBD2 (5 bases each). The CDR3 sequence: CASSRWDQQYF. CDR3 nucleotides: TGTGCCAGCAGTAGGTGGGACCAGCAGTACTTC. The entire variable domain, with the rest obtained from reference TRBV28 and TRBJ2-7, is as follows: DVKVTQSSRYLVKRTGEKVFLECVQDMDHENMFWYRQDPGLGLRLIYFSYDVKMKEKGDIPEGYSVSREKKERFSLILESASTNQTSMYLCASSRWDQQYFGPGTRLTVT.